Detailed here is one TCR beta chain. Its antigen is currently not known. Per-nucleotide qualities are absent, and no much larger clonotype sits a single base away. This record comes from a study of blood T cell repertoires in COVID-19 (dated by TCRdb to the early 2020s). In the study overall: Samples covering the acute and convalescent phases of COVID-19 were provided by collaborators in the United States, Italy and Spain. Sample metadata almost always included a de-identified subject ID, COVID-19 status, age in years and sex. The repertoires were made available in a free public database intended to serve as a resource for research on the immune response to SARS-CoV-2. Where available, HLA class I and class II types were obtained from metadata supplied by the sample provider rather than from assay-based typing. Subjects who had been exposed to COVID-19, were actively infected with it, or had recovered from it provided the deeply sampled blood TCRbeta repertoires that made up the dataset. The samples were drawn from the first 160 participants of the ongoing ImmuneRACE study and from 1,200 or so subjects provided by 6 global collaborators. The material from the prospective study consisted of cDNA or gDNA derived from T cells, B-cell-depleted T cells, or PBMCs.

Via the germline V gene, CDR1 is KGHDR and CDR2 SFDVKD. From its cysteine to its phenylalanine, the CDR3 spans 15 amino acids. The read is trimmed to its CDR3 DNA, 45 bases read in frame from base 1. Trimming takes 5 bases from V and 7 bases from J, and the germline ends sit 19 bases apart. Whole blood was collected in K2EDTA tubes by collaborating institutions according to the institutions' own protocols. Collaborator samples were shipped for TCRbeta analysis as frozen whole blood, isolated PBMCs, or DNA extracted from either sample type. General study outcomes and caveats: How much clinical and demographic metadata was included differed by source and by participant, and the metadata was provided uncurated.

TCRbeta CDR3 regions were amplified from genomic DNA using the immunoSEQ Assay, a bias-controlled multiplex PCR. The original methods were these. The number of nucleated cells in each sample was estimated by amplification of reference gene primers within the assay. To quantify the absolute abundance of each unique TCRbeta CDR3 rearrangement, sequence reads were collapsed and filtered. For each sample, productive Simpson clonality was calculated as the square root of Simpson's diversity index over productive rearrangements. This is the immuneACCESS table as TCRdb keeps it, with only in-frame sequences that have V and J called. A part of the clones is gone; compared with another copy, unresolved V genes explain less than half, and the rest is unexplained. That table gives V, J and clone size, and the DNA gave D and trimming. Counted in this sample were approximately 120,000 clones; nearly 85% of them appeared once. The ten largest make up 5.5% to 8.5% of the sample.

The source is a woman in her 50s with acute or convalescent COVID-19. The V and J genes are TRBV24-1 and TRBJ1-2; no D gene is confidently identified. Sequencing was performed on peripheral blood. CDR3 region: CATSVPATPGTGYTF. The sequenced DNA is TGTGCCACCAGTGTCCCGGCTACACCGGGAACTGGCTACACCTTC.